A single sample is the source of the 4 T cell receptor beta chains below, sequenced in a study of CD8 T cells in ankylosing spondylitis. In TCRdb, the 5' RACE reads were re-called with MiXCR into one record per CDR3 protein. The data show roughly 470,000 distinct CDR3 sequences, 26% seen once. Study results and limitations: Made up of 7 to 9 highly homologous variants, a TCR beta motif appeared characteristic of ankylosing spondylitis blood.

What these receptors recognize is not known. Sequencing used blood, either unsorted or a sorted T cell fraction (not recorded which). The receptor set was obtained from a male donor with ankylosing spondylitis.

This clonotype has more than one count but fewer than ten. The V call is TRBV24-1, the J call TRBJ2-1; 10 nucleotides match TRBD2. J was trimmed by 10 bases and V by 4 bases; bases with no gene match: 15. This CDR3 contains 17 residues. Germline CDR1 KGHDR, CDR2 SFDVKD. The CDR3 DNA sequence: TGTGCCACCAGTGACCCTACCAAAGCGGGAGGGCCGAGGGAGCAGTTCTTC. Its protein product is CATSDPTKAGGPREQFF.

The rearrangement links TRBV5-1 to TRBJ2-6, with D tentatively TRBD1 or TRBD2 (5 bases each). Germline V gives CDR1 SGHRS, CDR2 YFSETQ. V was pared by 6 bases and J by 0 bases, with 16 bases between. This CDR3 contains 17 residues. This CDR3 is CASNRTGRPSGANVLTF. CDR3 DNA sequence: TGCGCCAGCAACCGCACGGGACGGCCCTCTGGGGCCAACGTCCTGACTTTC.

The J gene is TRBJ1-1, the V gene TRBV20-1; tentative D call: TRBD1 (5 bases). Germline V gene data show CDR1 as DFQATT and CDR2 as SNEGSKA (reference sequence). Trimming cost V 5 bases and J 6 bases, with 10 bases left between them. The CDR3 has 11 amino acids. The CDR3 protein is CSAPRAAEAFF. CDR3 sequence (DNA): TGCAGTGCTCCCAGGGCCGCTGAAGCTTTCTTT.

The chain has TRBV20-1 and TRBJ2-7, with 14 bases lining up with TRBD2. Germline CDR1 is DFQATT and CDR2 is SNEGSKA (reference sequence). The CDR3 runs to 15 residues. Trimming cost V 0 bases and J 4 bases; bases outside gene matches: 2. The CDR3 region is CSARDGTSGSYEQYV. The CDR3 nucleotides are TGCAGTGCTAGAGATGGGACTAGCGGGAGTTACGAGCAGTACGTC.